This T cell receptor beta chain was observed in a study of persistence of HIV-infected CD4 T cells. This clone came up once. What it recognizes is unknown. The stimulus was lysate of CMV-infected fibroblasts, 10 ug/mL. CD40L/CD69 double-negative CD45RO-high memory CD4+ T cells were collected. This CDR3 is built from 18 residues. The V and J ends lost 4 bases and 2 bases, in that order; junction bases with no gene match: 11. Germline V gives CDR1 LNHDA, CDR2 SQIVND (reference sequence). This was the immunoSEQ version 4 assay in survey mode. Here immunoSEQ multiplex PCR was the method, and the copy in TCRdb shows in-frame clones only, minus some. The table includes 25,000 to 35,000 clones, approximately 82% detected once.

The clonotype originates from an adult man with HIV who was CMV-seropositive. Sequences were derived from CD4+ T cells sorted from PBMCs after roughly 19-hour stimulation, sampled from a patient who received antiretroviral therapy. V gene TRBV19 combines with J gene TRBJ1-4; 9 nucleotides match TRBD1. The CDR3 loop reads CASSSLRDRVSTNEKLFF. CDR3 bases: TGTGCCAGTAGTAGCCTCCGGGACAGGGTCTCGACTAATGAAAAACTGTTTTTT.